These T cell receptor beta chains were read from a single sample in a study of CD8 T cells in ankylosing spondylitis. TCRdb re-derived calls from the 5' RACE reads in MiXCR, one entry per CDR3 protein. The sample consists of some 150,000 distinct CDR3 sequences, about an eighth of them appearing once. Sequencing used blood, either unsorted or a sorted T cell fraction (not recorded which). All receptors derive from a female donor with ankylosing spondylitis or in good health (not recorded which). Each CDR3 is given with its conserved first and last residue. A D gene is named only where the DNA matches it firmly. Size tells how often a clone was seen (once, few, many) or the class of an expanded clone, and some rows leave it out.

j_call	d_call	clone_size	v_call	cdr3_length	cdr3_nt	cdr3_aa
TRBJ2-1	TRBD2	many	TRBV7-2	15	TGTGCCAGCAGCTTATCTAGCGGGGTATACAATGAGCAGTTCTTC	CASSLSSGVYNEQFF
TRBJ2-3	TRBD2	many	TRBV20-1	16	TGCAGTGCCCCCCTGGTGAGCGGGAGTTTCACAGATACGCAGTATTTT	CSAPLVSGSFTDTQYF
TRBJ2-7	.	many	TRBV7-9	15	TGTGCCAGCACCTTAGGGGCCTCACAGGGCCACGAGCAGTACTTC	CASTLGASQGHEQYF
TRBJ2-1	.	many	TRBV20-1	13	TGCAGTGCTAGAGGTGCGACTTACAATGAGCAGTTCTTC	CSARGATYNEQFF
TRBJ1-5	.	.	TRBV7-9	13	TGTGCCAGCAGCTTAGGAGGTGGGCAGCCCCAGCATTTT	CASSLGGGQPQHF
TRBJ1-5	.	many	TRBV5-1	16	TGCGCCAGCAGCTTGGATGGGGACCCCGCCAATCAGCCCCAGCATTTT	CASSLDGDPANQPQHF
TRBJ2-3	TRBD2	many	TRBV5-1	17	TGCGCCAGCAGCTTCACCCTCCTAGCGGGAGAGTCAGATACGCAGTATTTT	CASSFTLLAGESDTQYF
TRBJ2-4	TRBD1	many	TRBV29-1	13	TGCAGCGCCCTGCCAGGGGGTATGGACATTCAGTACTTC	CSALPGGMDIQYF
TRBJ1-4	.	many	TRBV29-1	11	TGCAGCGTGACTGATGAGGGAAAACTGTTTTTT	CSVTDEGKLFF
TRBJ2-2	TRBD2	many	TRBV11-1	19	TGTGCCAGCAGCTTTTCCCAGGCTCGGCTGCGGGAGCTCTCCGGGGAGCTGTTTTTT	CASSFSQARLRELSGELFF
TRBJ1-1	.	many	TRBV12-3/TRBV12-4	14	TGTGCCAGCAGGATCGGACAGCTGAACACTGAAGCTTTCTTT	CASRIGQLNTEAFF
TRBJ1-5	.	many	TRBV19	15	TGTGCCAGTAGTATAGGTGGGGGGGACAATCAGCCCCAGCATTTT	CASSIGGGDNQPQHF
TRBJ1-5	TRBD1	many	TRBV12-3/TRBV12-4	15	TGTGCCAGCAGTTTATGGACAGGGGGTCCTCAGCCCCAGCATTTT	CASSLWTGGPQPQHF
TRBJ2-1	.	.	TRBV6-2/TRBV6-3	15	TGTGCCAGCACTTCCGATAGGGGGTGTGTGAATGAGCAGTTCTTC	CASTSDRGCVNEQFF
TRBJ1-1	.	.	TRBV15	15	TGTGCCACCAGCAGAGAAGGGAGCCTAATCACTGAAGCTTTCTTT	CATSREGSLITEAFF
TRBJ2-2	.	many	TRBV12-3/TRBV12-4	13	TGTGCCAGCAGCCGACAGGTTACCGGGGAGCTGTTTTTT	CASSRQVTGELFF
TRBJ2-3	TRBD2	many	TRBV30	13	TGTGCCTGGAGTGTGCGGGAGGCAGATACGCAGTATTTT	CAWSVREADTQYF
TRBJ1-2	.	many	TRBV25-1	13	TGTGCCAGCAGTGATGGGGTACGGTATGGCTACACCTTC	CASSDGVRYGYTF
TRBJ2-7	.	many	TRBV12-3/TRBV12-4	14	TGTGCCAGCAGTTTGGGTCCCCTCACCTACGAGCAGTACTTC	CASSLGPLTYEQYF
TRBJ2-1	TRBD2	many	TRBV20-1	15	TGCAGTGCTAGAGACTCATCCGGACTAGCGGGGGAGCAGTTCTTC	CSARDSSGLAGEQFF
TRBJ2-3	.	.	TRBV6-5	16	TGTGCCAGCAGTTACTCGAACAGGGACAACACAGATACGCAGTATTTT	CASSYSNRDNTDTQYF
TRBJ2-2	.	many	TRBV4-1	15	TGCGCCAGCAGCCGGTTGCCCCTGAACACCGGGGAGCTGTTTTTT	CASSRLPLNTGELFF
TRBJ2-7	.	many	TRBV12-3/TRBV12-4	13	TGTGCCAGCAGCCCATACATGGTCTACGAGCAGTACTTC	CASSPYMVYEQYF
TRBJ2-1	.	many	TRBV19	14	TGTGCCAGCCACTCTAGGGAGGGGGGGAATGAGCAGTTCTTC	CASHSREGGNEQFF
TRBJ2-1	TRBD2	.	TRBV12-3/TRBV12-4	13	TGTGCCAGCAAAGCGGGGGGGCCCGGTGAGCAGTTCTTC	CASKAGGPGEQFF
TRBJ2-5	.	many	TRBV11-2	15	TGTGCCAGCAGCCCAGAGCATAGCCGCCAAGAGACCCAGTACTTC	CASSPEHSRQETQYF
TRBJ1-3	.	.	TRBV24-1	15	TGTGCCACCAGTGATCCCACAGCAACTGGAAACACCATATATTTT	CATSDPTATGNTIYF
TRBJ1-2	.	.	TRBV28	14	TGTGCCAGCAGTTTATCGGACAGACCCTATGGCTACACCTTC	CASSLSDRPYGYTF
TRBJ2-1	TRBD1	many	TRBV20-1	14	TGCAGTGCCTATATACCCAGGGGGCACGGGGAGCAGTTCTTC	CSAYIPRGHGEQFF
TRBJ2-5	TRBD2	many	TRBV27	13	TGTGCCAGCAGGGGATGGGGAGGGGAGACCCAGTACTTC	CASRGWGGETQYF
TRBJ2-7	.	.	TRBV7-9	14	TGTGCCAGCAGCTTAGGGGGCACCCTCTACGAGCAGTACTTC	CASSLGGTLYEQYF
TRBJ2-5	.	many	TRBV18	15	TGTGCCAGCTCACCACTGACAGATAATCAAGAGACCCAGTACTTC	CASSPLTDNQETQYF
TRBJ2-7	TRBD1	.	TRBV28	15	TGTGCCAGCAGACCTTTGGGGACAGGGTTGCACGAGCAGTACTTC	CASRPLGTGLHEQYF
TRBJ2-5	.	.	TRBV12-3/TRBV12-4	17	TGTGCCAGCAGTTTAGATGCTACGGGACGGAGACAAGAGACCCAGTACTTC	CASSLDATGRRQETQYF
TRBJ1-5	TRBD1	many	TRBV5-1	16	TGCGCCAGCAGCATTGGGCACGGGGACAGTAATCAGCCCCAGCATTTT	CASSIGHGDSNQPQHF
TRBJ2-7	.	many	TRBV20-1	15	TGCAGTGCTAGGAGCATTGGAAGGGTTTCCTACGAGCAGTACTTC	CSARSIGRVSYEQYF
TRBJ1-2	TRBD1	many	TRBV5-1	15	TGCGCCAGCAGCTTGGGGGACAGCGCTAACTATGGCTACACCTTC	CASSLGDSANYGYTF
TRBJ2-2	.	many	TRBV20-1	14	TGCAGTGCTAGCCTAACGACTTACACCGGGGAGCTGTTTTTT	CSASLTTYTGELFF
TRBJ2-7	.	few	TRBV20-1	14	TGCAGTGCTAGGTCCGGGCTGGCCCCCTACGAGCAGTACTTC	CSARSGLAPYEQYF
TRBJ2-7	.	few	TRBV7-9	12	TGTGCCAGCAACCGATGGGGACACGAGCAGTACTTC	CASNRWGHEQYF
TRBJ1-1	TRBD1	.	TRBV25-1	15	TGTGCCAGCAGTGGCGACAGGGGGAGATACACTGAAGCTTTCTTT	CASSGDRGRYTEAFF
TRBJ1-2	.	many	TRBV5-1	13	TGCGCCAGCAGCTCCCAGAGAAACTATGGCTACACCTTC	CASSSQRNYGYTF
TRBJ2-1	TRBD2	many	TRBV20-1	15	TGCAGTGCTAGGTTGGGAGGGGCCTCCTACAATGAGCAGTTCTTC	CSARLGGASYNEQFF
TRBJ2-5	TRBD2	many	TRBV3-1	17	TGTGCCAGCAGCCCCTCCCTCCGGACTAGCGATAAAGAGACCCAGTACTTC	CASSPSLRTSDKETQYF
TRBJ2-7	.	many	TRBV20-1	13	TGCAGTGCTAGAGAGGAGGGCTCCTACGAGCAGTACTTC	CSAREEGSYEQYF
TRBJ1-3	.	.	TRBV2	12	TGTGCCAGCGTACTCTCCCCCGGGTCCATATATTTT	CASVLSPGSIYF
TRBJ2-1	.	many	TRBV19	12	TGTGCCAGTAGTATCGGTAACAATGAGCAGTTCTTC	CASSIGNNEQFF
TRBJ2-5	TRBD2	many	TRBV3-1	15	TGTGCCAGCAGCCAGGGACTAGCGGGGGAGGAGACCCAGTACTTC	CASSQGLAGEETQYF
TRBJ1-1	.	many	TRBV29-1	12	TGCAGCGTTGAAAACGAGAACACTGAAGCTTTCTTT	CSVENENTEAFF
TRBJ1-1	.	many	TRBV3-1	13	TGTGCCAGCAGCACTCAGAAGAACACTGAAGCTTTCTTT	CASSTQKNTEAFF